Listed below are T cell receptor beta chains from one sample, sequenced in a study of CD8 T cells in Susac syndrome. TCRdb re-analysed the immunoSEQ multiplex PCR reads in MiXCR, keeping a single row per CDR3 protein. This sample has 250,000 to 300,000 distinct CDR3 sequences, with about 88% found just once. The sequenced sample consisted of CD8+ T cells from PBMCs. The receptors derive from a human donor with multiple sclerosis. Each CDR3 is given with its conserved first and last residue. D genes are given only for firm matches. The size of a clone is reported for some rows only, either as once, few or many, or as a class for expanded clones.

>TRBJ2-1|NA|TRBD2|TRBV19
TGTGCCAGTAGTATTTTTGGGACTAGCGGGGCCTACAATGAGCAGTTCTTC
CASSIFGTSGAYNEQFF
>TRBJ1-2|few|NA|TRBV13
TGTGCCAGCAGTTTAGGGCAGGGCTTTTATGGCTACACCTTC
CASSLGQGFYGYTF
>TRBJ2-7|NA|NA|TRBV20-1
TGCAGTGCTAGAACCTTAATTGTGAGGACACTATCCTACGAGCAGTACTTC
CSARTLIVRTLSYEQYF
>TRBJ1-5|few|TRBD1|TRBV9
TGTGCCAGCAGTGTAGGACAGGGAGATCAGCCCCAGCATTTT
CASSVGQGDQPQHF
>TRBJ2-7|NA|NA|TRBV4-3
TGCGCCAGCAGCCCTTATCAGGGTTACGAGCAGTACTTC
CASSPYQGYEQYF
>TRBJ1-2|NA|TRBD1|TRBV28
TGTGCCAGCAGTCCTACCCCGGCGAGACAGGGATACTATGGCTACACCTTC
CASSPTPARQGYYGYTF
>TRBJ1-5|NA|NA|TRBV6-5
TGTGCCAGCAGTTACCTCTCTGCATTCGGGAGAGGGAATCAGCCCCAGCATTTT
CASSYLSAFGRGNQPQHF
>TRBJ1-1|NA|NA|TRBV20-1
TGCAGTGCTGGGCGTACAGGGTTCACCCGTCATACTGAAGCTTTCTTT
CSAGRTGFTRHTEAFF
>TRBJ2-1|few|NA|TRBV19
TGTGCCAGTAGTATATCAGGGTTCAATGAGCAGTTCTTC
CASSISGFNEQFF
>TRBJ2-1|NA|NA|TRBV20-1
TGCAGTGCTAGAGATGTGAGCGTGGGGCAGTTCTTC
CSARDVSVGQFF
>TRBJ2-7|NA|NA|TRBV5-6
TGTGCCAGCAGCCCCGGGACGGCTTCGGGTGAGCAGTACTTC
CASSPGTASGEQYF
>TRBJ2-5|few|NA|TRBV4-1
TGCGCCAGCAGCTCCTCGGGGACCCAGTACTTC
CASSSSGTQYF
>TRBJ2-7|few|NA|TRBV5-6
TGTGCCAGCAGCCCAGGGATCTACGAGCAGTACTTC
CASSPGIYEQYF
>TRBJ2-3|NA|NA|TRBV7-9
TGTGCCAGCAGCTCTCTGGTAGGGCATACGCAGTATTTT
CASSSLVGHTQYF
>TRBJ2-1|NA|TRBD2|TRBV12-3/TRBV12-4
TGTGCCAGCAGAAACGGGACTAGCGTTAACAATGAGCAGTTCTTC
CASRNGTSVNNEQFF
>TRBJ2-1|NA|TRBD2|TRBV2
TGTGCCAGCAGTGACCCGGCGGGGGGGCCTAATGAGCAGTTCTTC
CASSDPAGGPNEQFF